The text below deals with one T cell receptor beta chain. After removal of 1 base from V and 3 bases from J, the junction contained 10 bases not matched to a gene. The CDR3 totals 17 residues. Germline CDR1 is SGHKS and CDR2 is YYEKEE (reference sequence). Libraries were prepared by immunoSEQ multiplex PCR; TCRdb keeps only in-frame clonotypes and omits some of them. The sample has 350,000 to 450,000 clones; roughly four fifths are singletons. Participants were placed into cohorts based on the clinical history they reported. The sample belongs to a study of blood T cell repertoires in COVID-19. Looking at the study overall: PBMCs, B-cell-depleted T cells, or T cells provided the cDNA or gDNA that made up the material.

Sequencing was carried out using PBMCs or T cells enriched from blood (not recorded which). This chain links TRBV5-5 with TRBJ2-3; 8 positions agree with TRBD2. The clonotype comes from a woman aged 50 to 65 who had recovered from COVID-19. Here the CDR3 DNA reads TGTGCCAGCAGCTTGTGGGTGGGGCGGGAGGTGACAGATACGCAGTATTTT. Translated: CASSLWVGREVTDTQYF.